This passage covers 20 T cell receptor beta chains from one sample sequenced in a study of shared clonotypes between healthy human individuals. Generated by immunoSEQ multiplex PCR, the TCRdb table keeps only in-frame clones and is missing some. The data contain 450,000 to 500,000 clones, 78% of them singletons. The sample taken for sequencing was PBMCs. These receptors were obtained from a woman in her 40s in good health. Some clones in this sample may be carry-over from other donors' samples.

This chain uses TRBV29-1 with TRBJ2-7; the D gene is possibly TRBD1 (6 bases). Germline assignment: CDR1 SQVTM and CDR2 ANQGSEA. The V end was cut by 8 bases, the J end by 3 bases, with 14 bases between. The CDR3 loop spans 12 amino acids. The DNA of the CDR3 is TGCAGCTATAACAGGGATTTCTACGAGCAGTACTTC. Translated, it gives CSYNRDFYEQYF.

The rearrangement links TRBV5-4 to TRBJ2-1; tentatively, D is TRBD2 (5 bases). V dropped 0 bases and J dropped 2 bases, with 15 bases sitting between them. Germline loops: CDR1 SGHNT, CDR2 YYREEE (reference sequence). This CDR3 is 17 amino acids long. The DNA for the CDR3 is TGTGCCAGCAGCTTGGGCAAGTCCGGGATCACCTACAATGAGCAGTTCTTC. This codes for CASSLGKSGITYNEQFF.

A few counts support this clone. The chain employs TRBV19 and TRBJ2-6, with a possible D match to TRBD1 (6 bases). CDR3 length equals 16 residues. Germline V gives CDR1 LNHDA, CDR2 SQIVND (reference sequence). The V and J ends lost 5 bases and 2 bases respectively, with 13 bases between them. CDR3 residues: CASSLGRDTGANVLTF. CDR3 nucleotide sequence: TGTGCCAGTAGTCTCGGCCGGGACACTGGGGCCAACGTCCTGACTTTC.

The V gene is TRBV2, the J gene TRBJ2-1, with 8 nucleotides matching TRBD2. Germline V CDR1 and CDR2: SNHLY, FYNNEI. The V and J ends lost 6 bases and 4 bases, in that order; junction bases with no gene match: 8. The length of the CDR3 is 15 residues. CDR3 sequence (DNA): TGTGCCAGCAGACACACTAGCGGAGTATACAATGAGCAGTTCTTC. As protein: CASRHTSGVYNEQFF.

This chain connects TRBV19 to TRBJ1-2, with TRBD1 identical over 8 bases. Germline CDR1 and CDR2: LNHDA and SQIVND (reference sequence). The V and J ends lost 10 bases and 4 bases, in that order; junction bases with no gene match: 14. The CDR3 length is 15 residues. The CDR3 region is CATGTGPGAFYGYTF. The DNA for the CDR3 is TGTGCCACCGGGACAGGCCCAGGAGCCTTCTATGGCTACACCTTC.

V gene TRBV7-3 combines with J gene TRBJ2-3, with TRBD2 matching over 9 bases. With 1 base clipped from V and 4 bases from J, the junction kept 0 bases outside the gene matches. This CDR3 is built from 14 residues. Germline-derived CDR1 and CDR2 are SGHTA and FQGTGA. The CDR3 bases are TGTGCCAGCAGCTTAAGCGGGAGGGCAGATACGCAGTATTTT. Encoded protein: CASSLSGRADTQYF.

The chain employs TRBV6-1 and TRBJ1-1; 8 bases map to TRBD1. The CDR3 is 14 amino acids. V lost 3 bases, J lost 1 base, and 1 base stayed unmatched. The germline CDR1 and CDR2 sequences are MNHNS and SASEGT. CDR3 sequence (DNA): TGTGCCAGCAGTGAGGGACAGGAGAACACTGAAGCTTTCTTT. Residues: CASSEGQENTEAFF.

This chain connects TRBV7-9 to TRBJ2-3, with TRBD2 identical over 9 bases. The CDR3 sequence is 15 residues long. In germline, CDR1 is SEHNR, CDR2 FQNEAQ (reference sequence). J gave up 4 bases and V 5 bases, and 7 bases lay outside the gene matches. Here the CDR3 DNA reads TGTGCCAGCAGCCTAGGACTAGCGAGTGCAGATACGCAGTATTTT. Amino acids: CASSLGLASADTQYF.

V is TRBV19 and J is TRBJ2-7; D unresolved. The CDR3 is 13 amino acids. Germline lookup yields CDR1 LNHDA and CDR2 SQIVND (reference sequence). V was clipped by 1 base and J by 5 bases, with 9 bases between them. The CDR3 is CASSIGGLDEQYF. The CDR3 DNA follows: TGTGCCAGTAGTATAGGCGGTCTCGACGAGCAGTACTTC.

The chain links TRBV10-3 to TRBJ2-5; 7 positions match TRBD2. Trimming took 3 bases from V and 4 from J; bases not matched to a gene: 11. From germline, CDR1 is ENHRY and CDR2 SYGVKD. The CDR3 has 16 amino acids. The DNA of the CDR3 is TGTGCCATCAGTGATATTGCGGGAGTTTCCTTAGAGACCCAGTACTTC. Residues: CAISDIAGVSLETQYF.

In this sample, this clone turned up a few times. The genes are TRBV5-5 and TRBJ1-1, with TRBD1 as a possible D gene (5 bases). V dropped 7 bases and J dropped 3 bases, with 10 bases sitting between them. The CDR3 contains 12 residues. From germline, CDR1 is SGHKS and CDR2 YYEKEE (reference sequence). The CDR3 nucleotides are TGTGCCAGCCATTTGGGGGACACTGAAGCTTTCTTT. Its translation is CASHLGDTEAFF.

The chain is built from TRBV7-2 and TRBJ2-1; D gene uncertain. V lost 5 bases to trimming and J lost 0 bases, with 17 bases between them. CDR3 size: 17 residues. The germline V gene has CDR1 SGHTA and CDR2 FQGNSA. CDR3 loop: CASSPEVGWDSYNEQFF. As DNA, the CDR3 is TGTGCCAGCAGCCCCGAGGTGGGTTGGGACTCCTACAATGAGCAGTTCTTC.

CDR3 DNA: TGTGCCAGCTCACCGGAATCGGGAAGCGCCTACGAGCAGTACTTC. This gives the protein CASSPESGSAYEQYF. This chain joins TRBV18 and TRBJ2-7; tentative D call: TRBD2 (5 bases). CDR3 length equals 15 residues. The V and J ends lost 3 bases and 2 bases respectively, with 14 bases between them. Germline CDR1 KGHSH, CDR2 LQKENI.

The chain employs TRBV7-3 and TRBJ2-7; perhaps TRBD2 as D (6 bases). CDR1 SGHTA and CDR2 FQGTGA come from the germline V gene. There are 14 residues in the CDR3. V lost 0 bases, J lost 7 bases, and 13 bases lay in between. This chain's CDR3 is CASSLTFGAGEQYF. The CDR3 nucleotides read TGTGCCAGCAGCTTAACGTTCGGAGCGGGTGAGCAGTACTTC.

Ten or more counts support this clone. The V and J genes are TRBV9 and TRBJ2-7; D not certain. The V end lost 2 bases, the J end lost 4 bases, and 4 bases lay between the germline ends. The V gene's germline CDR1 is SGDLS and CDR2 YYNGEE. The CDR3 consists of 11 residues. The CDR3 coding sequence is TGTGCCAGCAGCGTCCGGTACGAGCAGTACTTC. Protein product: CASSVRYEQYF.

The V and J genes are TRBV5-1 and TRBJ2-1; perhaps TRBD2 as D (5 bases). V was pared by 0 bases and J by 7 bases, with 8 bases between. CDR1 is SGHRS and CDR2 is YFSETQ in the germline V gene. The CDR3 consists of 13 residues. The DNA for the CDR3 is TGCGCCAGCAGCTTGGCTGACTATAATGAGCAGTTCTTC. It specifies CASSLADYNEQFF.

The V call is TRBV5-1, the J call TRBJ2-5, with D perhaps matching TRBD2 (6 bases). Germline CDR1 SGHRS, CDR2 YFSETQ. CDR3 size: 13 residues. With 4 bases removed from V and 2 bases from J, the gap between germline ends came to 9 bases. The DNA for the CDR3 is TGCGCCAGCAGCGGGGACTCACAAGAGACCCAGTACTTC. Protein sequence: CASSGDSQETQYF.

A single count supports this clone. The V call is TRBV29-1, the J call TRBJ2-7; D call uncertain. The germline V and J ends were trimmed by 4 bases and 2 bases, with 12 bases remaining between them. The CDR3 is 13 residues long. The germline V gene encodes CDR1 SQVTM and CDR2 ANQGSEA. CDR3 nucleotides: TGCAGCGTTGGGACCGAATTCGCCTACGAGCAGTACTTC. Translating gives CSVGTEFAYEQYF.

This clone has just a few counts. The chain couples TRBV10-3 to TRBJ2-2; D call uncertain. Per germline, CDR1 ENHRY and CDR2 SYGVKD. V lost 6 bases to trimming and J lost 4 bases, with 9 bases between them. The CDR3 totals 13 residues. The DNA for the CDR3 is TGTGCCATCAGGTCGTTAGGCACCGGGGAGCTGTTTTTT. Translated, it gives CAIRSLGTGELFF.

J is TRBJ1-1 and V is TRBV2; a weak D match, TRBD1 (5 bases). The CDR3 sequence is 14 residues long. V lost 5 bases and J lost 1, with 11 bases in between. The germline V gene has CDR1 SNHLY and CDR2 FYNNEI. As DNA, the CDR3 is TGTGCCAGCAGTCAGGAGAGGGGGAACACTGAAGCTTTCTTT. Translated: CASSQERGNTEAFF.